The entry below describes one T cell receptor beta chain. Its specificity is not known. The V and J ends lost 4 bases and 5 bases, in that order; junction bases with no gene match: 14. Germline V CDR1 and CDR2: DFQATT, SNEGSKA (reference sequence). The CDR3 covers 16 residues. The sample comes from a study of T-cell reconstitution after alpha-beta-depleted transplantation in children. Unique molecular identifiers were used in preparing the TCRbeta library. MiXCR, run by TCRdb on the PCR reads, gives a single entry per CDR3 protein. This table has roughly 790,000 distinct CDR3 sequences, under 20% appearing once. Whole-study findings and limits: One year after transplant, T-cell counts and diversity came mostly from newly produced T cells. It was surviving recipient T cells and thymic progenitors that gave some patients high TCRbeta diversity at day 60. The study reportedly traced alpha-beta T cells about two months after transplant to several hundred expanded graft clones.

The sample in question was PBMCs, mostly from graft donor cells, obtained 360 days after TCRalphabeta/CD19-depleted stem cell transplant. The clonotype comes from a male patient aged 5 to 17 who had a stem cell transplant for acute lymphoblastic leukemia, so the T cells may come from the graft donor. This chain joins TRBV20-1 and TRBJ1-2; 9 bases map to TRBD1. The CDR3 region has the DNA TGCAGTGCTATTACCCCCCGGGACAGGGAGGGATATGGCTACACCTTC. Translating gives CSAITPRDREGYGYTF.